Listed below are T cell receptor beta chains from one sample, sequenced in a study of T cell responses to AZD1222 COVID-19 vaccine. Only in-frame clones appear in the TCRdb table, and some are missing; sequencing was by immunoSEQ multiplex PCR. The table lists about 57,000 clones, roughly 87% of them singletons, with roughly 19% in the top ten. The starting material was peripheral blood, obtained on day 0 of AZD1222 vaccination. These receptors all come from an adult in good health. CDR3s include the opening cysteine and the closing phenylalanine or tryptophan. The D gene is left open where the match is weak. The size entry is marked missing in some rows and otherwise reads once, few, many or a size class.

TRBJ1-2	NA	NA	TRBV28	CASSLWAVDGYTF	TGTGCCAGCAGTTTATGGGCCGTGGATGGCTACACCTTC
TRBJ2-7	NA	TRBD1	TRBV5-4	CASSDGQGRSYEQYF	TGTGCCAGCAGCGACGGACAGGGGAGGTCCTACGAGCAGTACTTC
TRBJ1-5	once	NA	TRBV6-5	CASSRKNQPQHF	TGTGCCAGCAGTAGGAAAAATCAGCCCCAGCATTTT
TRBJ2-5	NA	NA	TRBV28	CASRRTPQETQYF	TGTGCCAGCAGACGGACTCCTCAAGAGACCCAGTACTTC
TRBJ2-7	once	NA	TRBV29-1	CSVGTSYEQYF	TGCAGCGTTGGGACCTCCTACGAGCAGTACTTC
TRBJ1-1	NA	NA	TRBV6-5	CASFLDIVNTEAFF	TGTGCCAGCTTCCTGGACATCGTGAACACTGAAGCTTTCTTT
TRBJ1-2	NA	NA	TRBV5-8	CASSFSGRDRGYTF	TGTGCCAGCAGCTTCTCAGGACGCGACAGGGGCTACACCTTC
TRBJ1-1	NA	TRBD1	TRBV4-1	CASSTTGTGDTEAFF	TGCGCCAGCAGCACTACCGGGACAGGGGACACTGAAGCTTTCTTT
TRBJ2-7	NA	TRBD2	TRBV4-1	CASSPLAVGYEQYF	TGCGCCAGCAGTCCTCTAGCGGTGGGCTACGAGCAGTACTTC
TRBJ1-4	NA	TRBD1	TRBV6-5	CASSSADRVWEKLFF	TGTGCCAGCAGTTCGGCGGACAGGGTTTGGGAAAAACTGTTTTTT
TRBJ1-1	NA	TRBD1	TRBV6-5	CASRIRDRENTEAFF	TGTGCCAGCAGGATCCGGGACAGGGAGAACACTGAAGCTTTCTTT
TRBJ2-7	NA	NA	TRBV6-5	CASSSGVGGEQYF	TGTGCCAGCAGTTCTGGGGTCGGGGGCGAGCAGTACTTC
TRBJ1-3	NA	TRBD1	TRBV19	CATGGIAGNTIYF	TGTGCCACAGGGGGAATTGCTGGAAACACCATATATTTT
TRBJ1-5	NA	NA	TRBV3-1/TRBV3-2	CASSQDGHPNQPQHF	TGTGCCAGCAGCCAAGATGGACACCCAAACCAGCCCCAGCATTTT
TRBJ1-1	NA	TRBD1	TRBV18	CASSPPGGQDTEAFF	TGTGCCAGCTCACCTCCGGGGGGACAGGACACTGAAGCTTTCTTT
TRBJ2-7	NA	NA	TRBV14	CASSPFGGGKSSYEQYF	TGTGCCAGCAGCCCGTTCGGTGGAGGGAAAAGCTCCTACGAGCAGTACTTC
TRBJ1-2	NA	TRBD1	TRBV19	CASRGTGESYGYTF	TGTGCCAGTAGGGGGACAGGGGAGAGCTATGGCTACACCTTC
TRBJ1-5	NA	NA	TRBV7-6	CASSLAARGVSNQPQHF	TGTGCCAGCAGCTTAGCAGCTAGGGGGGTTAGCAATCAGCCCCAGCATTTT
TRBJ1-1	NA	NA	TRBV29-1	CSVEGRDTEAFF	TGCAGCGTTGAGGGTCGAGACACTGAAGCTTTCTTT
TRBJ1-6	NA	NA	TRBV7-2	CASRQGSGGNSPLHF	TGTGCCAGCAGGCAGGGGTCCGGAGGTAATTCACCCCTCCACTTT
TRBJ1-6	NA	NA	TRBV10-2	CASSENVWNSPLHF	TGCGCCAGCAGTGAGAATGTGTGGAATTCACCCCTCCACTTT
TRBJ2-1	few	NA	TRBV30	CAWTPSYNEQFF	TGTGCCTGGACGCCTTCCTACAATGAGCAGTTCTTC
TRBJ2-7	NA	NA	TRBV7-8	CASSIAGTGYEQYF	TGTGCCAGCAGCATTGCTGGGACTGGCTACGAGCAGTACTTC
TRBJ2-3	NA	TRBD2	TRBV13	CASSLGLAGGMQDTQYF	TGTGCCAGCAGCTTAGGACTAGCGGGGGGGATGCAGGATACGCAGTATTTT
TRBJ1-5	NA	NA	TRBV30	CAWSAGIDQPQHF	TGTGCCTGGAGTGCAGGGATCGATCAGCCCCAGCATTTT
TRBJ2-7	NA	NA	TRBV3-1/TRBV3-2	CASSQVFAYEQYF	TGTGCCAGCAGCCAAGTATTCGCCTACGAGCAGTACTTC